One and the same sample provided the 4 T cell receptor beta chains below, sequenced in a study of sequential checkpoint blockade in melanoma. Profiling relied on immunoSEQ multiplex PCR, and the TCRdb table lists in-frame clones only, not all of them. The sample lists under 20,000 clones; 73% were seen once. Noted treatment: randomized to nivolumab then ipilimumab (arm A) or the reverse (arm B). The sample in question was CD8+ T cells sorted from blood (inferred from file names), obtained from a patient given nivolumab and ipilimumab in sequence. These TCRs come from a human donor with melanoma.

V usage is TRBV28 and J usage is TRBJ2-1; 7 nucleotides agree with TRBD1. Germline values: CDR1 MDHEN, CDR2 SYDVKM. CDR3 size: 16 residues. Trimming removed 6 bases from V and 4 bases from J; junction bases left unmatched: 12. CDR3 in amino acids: CASSDPIGQAYNEQFF. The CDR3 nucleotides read TGTGCCAGCAGCGACCCTATCGGACAGGCTTACAATGAGCAGTTCTTC.

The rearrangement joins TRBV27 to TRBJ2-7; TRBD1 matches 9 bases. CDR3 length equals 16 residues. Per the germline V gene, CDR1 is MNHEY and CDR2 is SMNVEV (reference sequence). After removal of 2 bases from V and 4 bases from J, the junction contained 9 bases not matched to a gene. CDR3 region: CASSLRKDRGVYEQYF. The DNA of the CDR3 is TGTGCCAGCAGTTTAAGGAAGGACAGGGGTGTATACGAGCAGTACTTC.

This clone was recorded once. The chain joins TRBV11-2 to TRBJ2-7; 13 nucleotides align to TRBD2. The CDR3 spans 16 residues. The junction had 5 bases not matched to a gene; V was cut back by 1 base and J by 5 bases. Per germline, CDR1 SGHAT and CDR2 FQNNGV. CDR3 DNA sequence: TGTGCCAGCAGCTTAGGATGGACTAGCGGGAGCCACGAGCAGTACTTC. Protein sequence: CASSLGWTSGSHEQYF.

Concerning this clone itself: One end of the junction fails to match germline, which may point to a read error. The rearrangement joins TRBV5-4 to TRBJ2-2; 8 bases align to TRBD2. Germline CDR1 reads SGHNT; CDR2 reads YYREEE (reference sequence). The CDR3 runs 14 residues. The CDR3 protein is CASSSGTRTGELLF. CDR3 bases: TGTGCCAGCAGCTCCGGGACTAGAACCGGGGAGCTGCTTTTT.